Sequencing of this T cell receptor beta chain was carried out in a study of T cell responses to AZD1222 COVID-19 vaccine. Germline assignment: CDR1 KGHSH and CDR2 LQKENI. V lost 2 bases, J lost 2 bases, and 6 bases stayed unmatched. This CDR3 is built from 15 residues. Whole-study results and caveats: The study identified only five to seven AZD1222 recipients as seropositive at baseline. Among vaccine-associated CD4 TCRs, coverage spanned spike, with dominance at 160-218 and 743-854. Donors skewed white British and female; clonal diversity was possibly underestimated.

Some clones are missing from TCRdb's copy, which holds only in-frame ones; the method was immunoSEQ multiplex PCR. Of 140,000 or so clones listed, about 90% are singletons. On this clone itself: Its antigen is as yet unknown.

The rearrangement joins TRBV18 to TRBJ2-7; 7 nucleotides match TRBD1. The sequence came from an adult who received the MenACWY meningococcal vaccine as a control. Source: peripheral blood, taken 28 days after the second dose of the MenACWY control vaccine. The CDR3: CASSPAPGQPYEQYF. CDR3 in DNA: TGTGCCAGCTCACCAGCGCCGGGACAGCCCTACGAGCAGTACTTC.